Below are 15 T cell receptor beta chains sequenced from a single sample in a study of Ad26.COV2.S vaccination and SARS-CoV-2 variants (dated by TCRdb to the early 2020s). Read against the paper, the sample's treatment or condition label means: around 19 received Ad26.COV2.S at low or high dose, single or two shots; several received placebo; per-sample allocation not given. Repertoires of vaccine and placebo recipients were sequenced from samples collected on day 63 after the first injection. Library generation was performed with the immunoSEQ multiplex PCR assay. TCRdb carries this immuneACCESS record with in-frame sequences only. Its versions omit some clonotypes, under half of them owing to an unresolved V gene in the studies checked, with the rest unexplained. The sample table records some 250,000 clones; more than 75% of these occur just once. Together, the top ten hold about 10% of the sample.

This specimen consisted of peripheral blood, obtained in a trial of Ad26.COV2.S vaccine versus placebo. The receptor set was obtained from a person between 18 and 65 years old who received the Ad26.COV2.S COVID-19 vaccine or a placebo.

With regard to this clone: At the DNA level, this CDR3 is encoded by other sequences in the same sample as well. This chain joins TRBV2 and TRBJ2-1; the match to TRBD2 covers 9 bases. The CDR3 covers 14 residues. J gave up 0 bases and V 6 bases, and 0 bases lay outside the gene matches. Germline V gene sequence: CDR1 SNHLY, CDR2 FYNNEI. CDR3 bases: TGTGCCAGCAGAGCGGGAGGCTCCTACAATGAGCAGTTCTTC. It codes for CASRAGGSYNEQFF.

The gene calls are TRBV5-1 and TRBJ2-7; D is perhaps TRBD1 (5 bases). Trimming stripped 1 base from V and 7 bases from J, with 12 bases between. CDR1 and CDR2 (germline): SGHRS, YFSETQ. This CDR3 has 13 amino acids. In nucleotides, the CDR3 is TGCGCCAGCAGCTTGTCGGGCAACAGGGAGCAGTACTTC. This gives the protein CASSLSGNREQYF.

This clone came up a few times. This rearrangement joins TRBV4-2 to TRBJ1-5; D not resolved. V was shortened by 0 bases and J by 1 base, with 13 bases between the two germline ends. This CDR3 contains 17 residues. The germline V gene has CDR1 LGHNA and CDR2 YNFKEQ. CDR3 nucleotides: TGTGCCAGCAGCCAAGATCTGGGGTTATTGAGCAATCAGCCCCAGCATTTT. Residues: CASSQDLGLLSNQPQHF.

The rearrangement links TRBV6-4 to TRBJ1-5; D might be TRBD1 (5 bases). The germline V gene encodes CDR1 MRHNA and CDR2 SNTAGT. With 3 bases removed from V and 3 bases from J, the gap between germline ends came to 9 bases. This CDR3 contains 14 residues. The CDR3: CASSEGGFNQPQHF. Written as DNA, the CDR3 is TGTGCCAGCAGTGAGGGGGGATTCAATCAGCCCCAGCATTTT.

This chain joins TRBV24-1 and TRBJ2-3; TRBD2 matches at 7 bases. The J segment lost 0 bases and the V segment lost 3 bases, leaving 23 bases of the junction unmatched. This CDR3 region has 22 residues. Germline CDR1 KGHDR, CDR2 SFDVKD. CDR3 amino acids: CATSDPRLGGFSLAASTDTQYF. DNA for the CDR3: TGTGCCACCAGTGATCCTCGACTGGGTGGTTTTTCCCTAGCGGCTAGCACAGATACGCAGTATTTT.

The chain employs TRBV4-2 and TRBJ1-2, with TRBD1 matching 7 bases. Germline CDR1 LGHNA, CDR2 YNFKEQ. This CDR3 contains 15 residues. V shed 3 bases and J 8 bases; nucleotides not matched to a gene: 12. Written as DNA, the CDR3 is TGTGCCAGCAGCCAGGAACGCGGACAGGCAGAAGGCTACACCTTC. The encoded protein is CASSQERGQAEGYTF.

This chain connects TRBV7-2 to TRBJ2-2; D is ambiguous. This CDR3 comprises 13 residues. V dropped 1 base and J dropped 3 bases, with 3 bases sitting between them. Germline V gives CDR1 SGHTA, CDR2 FQGNSA. CDR3 region: CASSLVYTGELFF. The CDR3 coding sequence is TGTGCCAGCAGCTTAGTTTACACCGGGGAGCTGTTTTTT. The full variable domain, in which reference TRBV7-2 and TRBJ2-2 provide the parts outside the CDR3, is GAGVSQSPSNKVTEKGKDVELRCDPISGHTALYWYRQSLGQGLEFLIYFQGNSAPDKSGLPSDRFSAERTGGSVSTLTIQRTQQEDSAVYLCASSLVYTGELFFGEGSRLTVL.

This clone was counted a few times. The rearrangement links TRBV4-3 to TRBJ1-2; D is unclear. V dropped 0 bases and J dropped 4 bases, with 15 bases sitting between them. The CDR3 spans 16 residues. CDR1 LGHNA and CDR2 YSLEER come from the germline V gene. This CDR3 is CASSQDFGSLTYGYTF. CDR3 nucleotide sequence: TGCGCCAGCAGCCAAGATTTCGGCAGTTTGACCTATGGCTACACCTTC.

The rearrangement links TRBV5-4 to TRBJ2-3; 7 positions match TRBD1. The CDR3 sequence is 14 residues long. Germline assignment: CDR1 SGHNT and CDR2 YYREEE (reference sequence). The V segment lost 4 bases and the J segment 3 bases; nucleotides outside the gene matches: 5. The CDR3 nucleotides read TGTGCCAGCAGCGTCCGGGACAGAACAGATACGCAGTATTTT. Amino acids: CASSVRDRTDTQYF.

This chain connects TRBV6-2 or TRBV6-3 to TRBJ2-1, with D perhaps TRBD1 (6 bases). The germline CDR1 and CDR2 sequences are MNHEY and SVGEGT. Deletions cut 5 bases from V and 9 bases from J, with 8 bases between. The CDR3 has 11 residues. DNA of the CDR3: TGTGCCAGCAGTCAGGGGCGTGAGCAGTTCTTC. Protein product: CASSQGREQFF.

This chain links TRBV4-3 with TRBJ2-2; possible D gene TRBD1, 6 bases. This CDR3 spans 14 amino acids. Germline V lookup: CDR1 LGHNA, CDR2 YSLEER. With 4 bases removed from V and 4 bases from J, the gap between germline ends came to 10 bases. For the CDR3, the DNA is TGCGCCAGCAGCCTTGGACAGAGCACCGGGGAGCTGTTTTTT. This gives the protein CASSLGQSTGELFF.

This clone was counted once. This chain's CDR3 is CASPSGQGAYEQYF. The DNA of the CDR3 is TGTGCCAGCCCAAGCGGACAGGGAGCCTACGAGCAGTACTTC. V and J are TRBV6-5 and TRBJ2-7, with 8 bases that match TRBD1. This CDR3 comprises 14 residues. Losses at the gene ends were 8 bases for V and 2 bases for J; bases not matched to a gene: 8. CDR1 is MNHEY, CDR2 SVGAGI, per germline.

CDR3 residues: CASSQGSRTMGGENIQYF. The CDR3 coding sequence is TGTGCCAGCAGCCAAGGGTCCCGCACGATGGGGGGAGAAAACATTCAGTACTTC. The chain employs TRBV4-2 and TRBJ2-4, with D tentatively TRBD2 (6 bases). This CDR3 is built from 18 residues. From germline, CDR1 is LGHNA and CDR2 YNFKEQ. V lost 1 base to trimming and J lost 5 bases, with 21 bases between them.

This clone has ten or more counts. The chain combines TRBV6-4 with TRBJ2-5; D is perhaps TRBD1 (5 bases). CDR1 is MRHNA and CDR2 is SNTAGT in the germline V gene. The CDR3 spans 15 residues. Trimming cost V 0 bases and J 5 bases, with 13 bases left between them. The CDR3 loop reads CASSDSAGQGETQYF. CDR3 nucleotides: TGTGCCAGCAGTGACTCGGCAGGGCAGGGTGAGACCCAGTACTTC.

The gene calls are TRBV7-9 and TRBJ2-1; unclear D gene. The CDR3 runs 16 residues. The germline CDR1 and CDR2 sequences are SEHNR and FQNEAQ (reference sequence). The ends were cut back, 5 bases at V and 7 bases at J, with 21 bases in the middle. The CDR3 bases are TGTGCCAGCAGCCTACAGTGGACCGCCGGTGGGAATGAGCAGTTCTTC. Protein sequence: CASSLQWTAGGNEQFF.